One and the same sample provided the 20 T cell receptor beta chains below, sequenced in a study of T cell responses to AZD1222 COVID-19 vaccine. The assay was immunoSEQ multiplex PCR, and TCRdb's table has in-frame clones only and misses some. The repertoire consists of 120,000 or so clones, with around 80% occurring once and the leading ten covering 27%. The sequencing used peripheral blood, collected 28 days after the second AZD1222 dose. All receptors come from an adult who received the AZD1222 COVID-19 vaccine.

The chain joins TRBV5-1 to TRBJ2-7, with D tentatively TRBD1 or TRBD2 (5 bases each). V lost 2 bases and J lost 2, with 14 bases in between. Germline CDR1 SGHRS, CDR2 YFSETQ. This CDR3 has 15 amino acids. The CDR3 nucleotides are TGCGCCAGCAGCTTTATCTCCGGGGACCCCTACGAGCAGTACTTC. Translation gives CASSFISGDPYEQYF. Drawing the rest from reference TRBV5-1 and TRBJ2-7, the complete variable domain is KAGVTQTPRYLIKTRGQQVTLSCSPISGHRSVSWYQQTPGQGLQFLFEYFSETQRNKGNFPGRFSGRQFSNSRSEMNVSTLELGDSALYLCASSFISGDPYEQYFGPGTRLTVT.

The chain combines TRBV1 with TRBJ2-1; the D call in the table, TRBD2, was not verified against the DNA. TRBV1 is an annotated pseudogene. The CDR3 spans 18 residues. Here the CDR3 reads CTSSQHLPGGGLYNEQFF. The CDR3 DNA sequence: TGCACCAGCAGCCAACACCTCCCGGGGGGGGGCCTCTACAATGAGCAGTTCTTC.

This clone came up a few times. V gene TRBV10-3 combines with J gene TRBJ1-4, with D maybe TRBD1 (5 bases). The CDR3 covers 13 residues. Between the trimmed V and J ends, which lost 0 bases and 10 bases, there was a span of 9 bases. Per the germline V gene, CDR1 is ENHRY and CDR2 is SYGVKD. The CDR3 loop is CAISESGRRKLFF. CDR3 DNA sequence: TGTGCCATCAGTGAGTCGGGGCGTCGAAAACTGTTTTTT.

As for this clone: Sequence at one end of the junction differs from germline and may be a read error. The chain links TRBV5-4 to TRBJ1-5, with D perhaps matching TRBD1 (5 bases). This CDR3 is 11 amino acids long. The germline V gene has CDR1 SGHNT and CDR2 YYREEE (reference sequence). CDR3 protein: CASSLGGDTSF. CDR3 DNA: TGTGCCAGCAGCTTGGGGGGGGATACGTCTTTT.

The chain links TRBV5-4 to TRBJ2-1; the D is unclear. Trimming pared 0 bases from V and 1 base from J, leaving 5 bases between. The germline CDR1 and CDR2 sequences are SGHNT and YYREEE (reference sequence). CDR3 length: 14 amino acids. The CDR3 DNA is TGTGCCAGCAGCTTGGACCTTTCCTACAATGAGCAGTTCTTC. It is translated as CASSLDLSYNEQFF.

The chain recombines TRBV6-2 or TRBV6-3 with TRBJ1-5; 11 bases match TRBD1. Germline assignment: CDR1 MNHEY and CDR2 SVGEGT. This CDR3 has 15 amino acids. The V segment lost 6 bases and the J segment 7 bases; nucleotides outside the gene matches: 8. The CDR3 sequence: CASSPGQGARQPQHF. The CDR3, as DNA: TGTGCCAGCAGCCCAGGACAGGGGGCTCGCCAGCCCCAGCATTTT.

The chain links TRBV2 to TRBJ2-1; the D gene is possibly TRBD1 (6 bases). Germline V gene lookup returns CDR1 SNHLY and CDR2 FYNNEI. This CDR3 region has 14 residues. V was cut by 6 bases and J by 3 bases, with 12 bases left in between. CDR3 nucleotide sequence: TGTGCCAGCAGGGAACCGGACAGCTACAATGAGCAGTTCTTC. Translating gives CASREPDSYNEQFF.

V and J are TRBV28 and TRBJ1-5, with TRBD1 matching 7 bases. CDR1 is MDHEN, CDR2 SYDVKM, per germline. The V gene end was trimmed by 4 bases and the J gene end by 5 bases; junction bases not matched to a gene: 11. This CDR3 contains 16 residues. CDR3 sequence reads: CASSSAGTVTDQPQHF. For the CDR3, the DNA is TGTGCCAGCAGTTCCGCCGGGACAGTGACTGATCAGCCCCAGCATTTT. The full variable domain, completed using reference TRBV28 and TRBJ1-5, is DVKVTQSSRYLVKRTGEKVFLECVQDMDHENMFWYRQDPGLGLRLIYFSYDVKMKEKGDIPEGYSVSREKKERFSLILESASTNQTSMYLCASSSAGTVTDQPQHFGDGTRLSIL.

The rearrangement links TRBV25-1 to TRBJ2-7; TRBD1 matches 9 bases. V shed 2 bases and J 8 bases; nucleotides not matched to a gene: 1. The CDR3 runs to 12 residues. Germline-derived CDR1 and CDR2 are MGHDK and SYGVNS. CDR3 amino acids: CASSEGTGKQYF. In nucleotides, the CDR3 is TGTGCCAGCAGTGAAGGGACAGGGAAGCAGTACTTC.

The chain recombines TRBV5-1 with TRBJ1-1; D not resolved. V was shortened by 7 bases and J by 0 bases, with 7 bases between the two germline ends. CDR1 is SGHRS, CDR2 YFSETQ, per germline. This CDR3 region has 12 residues. The CDR3 region is CASGYVNTEAFF. CDR3 DNA: TGCGCCAGCGGATACGTGAACACTGAAGCTTTCTTT.

The chain is built from TRBV7-3 and TRBJ2-2, with 9 positions matching TRBD2. The germline V gene encodes CDR1 SGHTA and CDR2 FQGTGA. The J segment lost 0 bases and the V segment lost 2 bases, leaving 1 base of the junction unmatched. The CDR3 is 16 amino acids. Here the CDR3 reads CASSLERGANTGELFF. The CDR3 DNA reads as TGTGCCAGCAGCTTAGAGCGGGGGGCGAACACCGGGGAGCTGTTTTTT.

The V and J genes are TRBV10-1 and TRBJ1-5; unclear D gene. Between the trimmed V and J ends, which lost 3 bases and 1 base, there was a span of 13 bases. This CDR3 is built from 16 residues. The germline gives CDR1 WNHNN, CDR2 SYGVQD (reference sequence). In DNA form, the CDR3 reads TGCGCCAGCAGTGATGCCAAGTTAGGCAGCAATCAGCCCCAGCATTTT. Amino acids: CASSDAKLGSNQPQHF.

As regards this clone: Germline is not matched at one junction end, which may reflect a read error. The CDR3 DNA sequence: TGTGCCAGCAGGGAAGGACAGTCTGGGGCCAACGTCCTGACTTTC. Translated, it gives CASREGQSGANVLTF. V and J are TRBV6-1 and TRBJ2-6, with D possibly TRBD1 on 6 matching bases. Germline V gene data show CDR1 as MNHNS and CDR2 as SASEGT. The CDR3 sequence is 15 residues long.

Worth noting for this clone: Other DNA sequences in the same sample also yield this CDR3. The chain recombines TRBV5-4 with TRBJ2-5; D perhaps matches TRBD2 (6 bases). CDR3 length: 13 amino acids. Germline V gene data show CDR1 as SGHNT and CDR2 as YYREEE (reference sequence). V dropped 0 bases and J dropped 5 bases, with 8 bases sitting between them. The CDR3 DNA is TGTGCCAGCAGCTTGGCAGGAGGGGAGACCCAGTACTTC. Amino acid sequence: CASSLAGGETQYF.

The chain couples TRBV5-6 to TRBJ1-2; TRBD1 might be the D (6 bases). CDR3 length: 15 residues. With 0 bases removed from V and 6 bases from J, the gap between germline ends came to 15 bases. The germline gives CDR1 SGHDT, CDR2 YYEEEE. The CDR3 region has the DNA TGTGCCAGCAGCTTGGGCCCGGGGGGCTTGGATGGCTACACCTTC. This translates into CASSLGPGGLDGYTF.

The chain uses TRBV6-5 and TRBJ2-2; D unclear. Germline-derived CDR1 and CDR2 are MNHEY and SVGAGI. The CDR3 sequence is 12 residues long. Trimming removed 2 bases at V and 4 bases at J, with 2 bases between. The CDR3 loop reads CASSYRTGELFF. CDR3 sequence (DNA): TGTGCCAGCAGTTACCGCACCGGGGAGCTGTTTTTT.

This chain links TRBV4-3 with TRBJ2-1; 8 bases are a match to TRBD1. The length of the CDR3 is 16 residues. Germline CDR1 LGHNA, CDR2 YSLEER. The V segment lost 0 bases and the J segment 7 bases; nucleotides outside the gene matches: 8. CDR3 coding DNA: TGCGCCAGCAGCCAAGATAGTAGACAGGGGTCAAATGAGCAGTTCTTC. Translated, it gives CASSQDSRQGSNEQFF.

The chain uses TRBV2 and TRBJ2-7; the D gene is possibly TRBD2 (5 bases). There are 13 residues in the CDR3. The germline V and J ends were trimmed by 4 bases and 2 bases, with 9 bases remaining between them. CDR1 and CDR2 (germline): SNHLY, FYNNEI. CDR3 DNA sequence: TGTGCCAGCAGTGGTTACGGGACCTACGAGCAGTACTTC. Translation: CASSGYGTYEQYF. The whole variable domain, filled in from reference TRBV2 and TRBJ2-7, reads EPEVTQTPSHQVTQMGQEVILRCVPISNHLYFYWYRQILGQKVEFLVSFYNNEISEKSEIFDDQFSVERPDGSNFTLKIRSTKLEDSAMYFCASSGYGTYEQYFGPGTRLTVT.

The chain is built from TRBV10-3 and TRBJ1-1; 11 bases are shared with TRBD1. V was clipped by 4 bases and J by 5 bases; unmatched bases: 3. The CDR3 runs 14 residues. Germline CDR1 and CDR2: ENHRY and SYGVKD. CDR3 in DNA: TGTGCCATCAGTGGGGGGACAGGGGGGACTGAAGCTTTCTTT. Translating it yields CAISGGTGGTEAFF.

The rearrangement joins TRBV6-2 or TRBV6-3 to TRBJ1-6; D ambiguous. The CDR3 sequence is 13 residues long. The germline CDR1 and CDR2 sequences are MNHEY and SVGEGT. The V and J ends lost 3 bases and 8 bases respectively, with 8 bases between them. Written as DNA, the CDR3 is TGTGCCAGCAGTTATCGGGGTTATTCACCCCTCCACTTT. Protein sequence: CASSYRGYSPLHF.